This T cell receptor beta chain was captured in a study of monozygotic twins with inflammatory bowel disease. Findings and limits, study-wide: Among the T cells, different subtypes could not be distinguished.

This CDR3 has 15 amino acids. Germline V gene sequence: CDR1 LGHDT, CDR2 YNNKEL (reference sequence). Points on this clonotype: Its target is not known.

TCRdb reprocessed the 5' RACE reads, with one entry per CDR3 protein and no DNA. The repertoire shows over 90,000 distinct CDR3 sequences; the top ten hold 1.5% to 2%. Sequenced sample: blood. This receptor was taken from a human donor with ulcerative colitis or Crohn's disease, or a healthy co-twin of an affected twin (not recorded which). The genes are TRBV3-1 and TRBJ2-3; the D call from TCRdb, TRBD1, cannot be confirmed without DNA. CDR3 sequence: CASSPRGGASDTQYF.